The clone carrying this T cell receptor (beta chain) was seen a few times. Its specificity is not known. The CDR3 has 19 residues. V gave up 2 bases and J gave up 3 bases; unmatched junction bases: 16. Germline-derived CDR1 and CDR2 are DFQATT and SNEGSKA (reference sequence). This record belongs to a study of T-cell memory formation after mild COVID-19. Via MiXCR, TCRdb re-called the 5' RACE reads, giving one row per CDR3 protein. The sample records about 150,000 distinct CDR3 sequences, around 15% being singletons. The study's findings and limits: There were some responding clones in pre-infection memory, which suggested that cross-reactive memory had joined.

This TCR was recovered from an adult woman who had mild COVID-19 (a few samples of this study predate the infection). Cell type and time point are not known. Specimen: PBMCs or a T cell subset sorted from them (not recorded which). The chain uses TRBV20-1 and TRBJ1-5; 10 nucleotides agree with TRBD1. The CDR3, as DNA: TGCAGTGCTAGAAGCCCCCTCCTTCGGGACAGGGGATACAATCAGCCCCAGCATTTT. It specifies CSARSPLLRDRGYNQPQHF.